One sample yielded the 30 T cell receptor beta chains listed below, sequenced in a study of cytomegalovirus exposure and HLA in healthy donors. PCR involved 60 Vbeta and 13 Jbeta primers. Profiled with immunoSEQ multiplex PCR; TCRdb holds only in-frame clones, not every one. The sample yields about 230,000 clones, around 80% seen once. The sequenced material came from PBMCs. The receptors stem from a boy aged 5-17 years in good health and CMV-seronegative.

This clone came up once. The chain couples TRBV6-1 to TRBJ1-2; 11 positions match TRBD1. This CDR3 contains 16 residues. The V gene's germline CDR1 is MNHNS and CDR2 SASEGT. Trimming at V came to 1 base and at J to 5 bases, leaving 6 bases not matched to a gene. The CDR3 here is CASSEGRDRGAYGYTF. Here the CDR3 DNA reads TGTGCCAGCAGTGAAGGGAGGGACAGGGGGGCGTATGGCTACACCTTC.

The chain links TRBV2 to TRBJ2-1; TRBD2 might be the D (5 bases). Trimming took 6 bases from V and 15 from J, leaving 27 bases between them. The germline V gene encodes CDR1 SNHLY and CDR2 FYNNEI. This CDR3 spans 15 amino acids. This CDR3 reads CASRKGLTALPVGFF. In DNA, the CDR3 is TGTGCCAGCAGGAAAGGACTGACCGCCCTGCCTGTCGGGTTCTTC.

The chain employs TRBV29-1 and TRBJ2-6; 7 nucleotides align to TRBD1. The CDR3 covers 13 residues. V shed 6 bases, J shed 2 bases, and the junction held 1 base outside the gene matches. Germline V gene sequence: CDR1 SQVTM, CDR2 ANQGSEA. CDR3 region: CSVQGAGANVLTF. DNA for the CDR3: TGCAGCGTCCAGGGGGCTGGGGCCAACGTCCTGACTTTC.

The chain links TRBV19 to TRBJ1-1; 7 nucleotides match TRBD1. The V gene's germline CDR1 is LNHDA and CDR2 SQIVND (reference sequence). V was pared by 8 bases and J by 6 bases, with 15 bases of the junction left unmatched. This CDR3 contains 15 residues. CDR3 loop: CASPSPDRDWAEAFF. In nucleotides, the CDR3 is TGTGCCAGTCCGAGCCCAGACAGGGATTGGGCTGAAGCTTTCTTT.

V gene TRBV7-9 combines with J gene TRBJ2-2; the D gene is possibly TRBD2 (5 bases). CDR1 and CDR2 (germline): SEHNR, FQNEAQ (reference sequence). Trimming took off 11 bases at V and 0 bases at J, with 19 bases between the two ends. The CDR3 loop spans 16 amino acids. The CDR3 protein is CASTRSQEANTGELFF. CDR3 nucleotides: TGTGCCTCGACCCGGAGCCAGGAGGCGAACACCGGGGAGCTGTTTTTT.

This clone was found a few times. The chain combines TRBV7-3 with TRBJ2-3; D is perhaps TRBD2 (6 bases). The V end lost 5 bases, the J end lost 5 bases, and 17 bases lay between the germline ends. The CDR3 totals 15 residues. Germline loops: CDR1 SGHTA, CDR2 FQGTGA. The CDR3 DNA reads TGTGCCAGCAGCCTCCCGGGGATGGAGGGAGATACGCAGTATTTT. Protein sequence: CASSLPGMEGDTQYF.

CDR3 residues: CATKLFGELFF. The DNA for the CDR3 is TGTGCCACCAAGCTTTTCGGGGAGCTGTTTTTT. J is TRBJ2-2 and V is TRBV6-5; D gene uncertain. The CDR3 loop spans 11 amino acids. Trimming removed 10 bases from V and 7 bases from J, with 10 bases in between. Germline CDR1 reads MNHEY; CDR2 reads SVGAGI.

This rearrangement joins TRBV6-4 to TRBJ2-1; 11 bases align to TRBD2. The germline V gene has CDR1 MRHNA and CDR2 SNTAGT. V lost 5 bases, J lost 7 bases, and 10 bases stayed unmatched. The CDR3 is 16 amino acids. CDR3 loop: CASSPTSGGAGNEQFF. The CDR3 nucleotides read TGTGCCAGCAGTCCCACTAGCGGGGGTGCTGGGAATGAGCAGTTCTTC.

CDR3: CASSPNQETQYF. The CDR3 DNA is TGTGCCAGCAGCCCAAACCAAGAGACCCAGTACTTC. The chain carries TRBV13 and TRBJ2-5; D is ambiguous. This CDR3 contains 12 residues. Per the germline V gene, CDR1 is PRHDT and CDR2 is FYEKMQ (reference sequence). Trimming removed 5 bases from V and 0 bases from J, with 4 bases in between.

The chain links TRBV5-1 to TRBJ2-5, with 14 bases matching TRBD2. After removal of 5 bases from V and 5 bases from J, the junction contained 11 bases not matched to a gene. CDR3 length: 17 amino acids. Germline-derived CDR1 and CDR2 are SGHRS and YFSETQ. The CDR3 region is CASSSPGTSGSRETQYF. The CDR3 DNA reads TGCGCCAGCAGTTCCCCCGGGACTAGCGGGAGTCGGGAGACCCAGTACTTC.

The chain combines TRBV5-8 with TRBJ1-2; 7 bases align to TRBD1. With V trimmed by 0 bases and J by 6 bases, 8 bases remained unmatched. Germline lookup yields CDR1 SGHTS and CDR2 YDEGEE. This CDR3 is 15 amino acids long. The CDR3 DNA follows: TGTGCCAGCAGCTTGGATGACAGGGAGTGGAATGGCTACACCTTC. It specifies CASSLDDREWNGYTF.

On this clone itself: Because it lacks the conserved phenylalanine or tryptophan at the end, this CDR3 is likely a read error. The chain couples TRBV30 to TRBJ2-7, with 13 bases fitting TRBD2. The junction had 10 bases not matched to a gene; V was cut back by 0 bases and J by 5 bases. From germline, CDR1 is GTSNPN and CDR2 SVGIG (reference sequence). This CDR3 has 17 residues. The CDR3 DNA reads TGTGCCTGGAGTGTTGGAACTAGCGGGAGGGCCTTCCACGAGCAGTACCTC. It yields the protein CAWSVGTSGRAFHEQYL.

The genes are TRBV19 and TRBJ1-1; 8 bases are shared with TRBD1. This CDR3 has 16 residues. After removal of 5 bases from V and 0 bases from J, the junction contained 8 bases not matched to a gene. CDR1 and CDR2 (germline): LNHDA, SQIVND (reference sequence). CDR3 DNA sequence: TGTGCCAGTAGTGGCAAAGGACAGGGACTGAACACTGAAGCTTTCTTT. Its protein is CASSGKGQGLNTEAFF.

The J gene is TRBJ1-2, the V gene TRBV9; D is possibly TRBD1 (5 bases). Trimming left V 4 bases short and J 6 bases short, with 13 bases between. The germline V gene has CDR1 SGDLS and CDR2 YYNGEE. The length of the CDR3 is 13 residues. The CDR3 reads CASSSSPGHGYTF. The CDR3 coding sequence is TGTGCCAGCAGCTCATCGCCAGGGCATGGCTACACCTTC.

J is TRBJ2-1 and V is TRBV9, with D possibly being TRBD1 (5 bases). CDR3 length: 13 amino acids. Germline CDR1 is SGDLS and CDR2 is YYNGEE. Trimming cost V 0 bases and J 14 bases, with 15 bases left between them. Here the CDR3 reads CASSVVGKQEKFF. The CDR3 DNA sequence: TGTGCCAGCAGCGTAGTTGGGAAACAGGAGAAGTTCTTC.

V usage is TRBV6-5 and J usage is TRBJ1-3, with D possibly TRBD1 on 5 matching bases. The CDR3 length is 15 residues. V lost 7 bases, J lost 0 bases, and 13 bases lay in between. The germline CDR1 and CDR2 sequences are MNHEY and SVGAGI. The CDR3 DNA sequence: TGTGCCAGCACTTTTAGGGGAAACTCTGGAAACACCATATATTTT. Protein product: CASTFRGNSGNTIYF.

This chain joins TRBV4-2 and TRBJ2-5; 7 nucleotides match TRBD1. There are 15 residues in the CDR3. The V gene's germline CDR1 is LGHNA and CDR2 YNFKEQ. J gave up 5 bases and V 4 bases, and 10 bases lay outside the gene matches. CDR3 loop: CASSLSYRGEETQYF. The CDR3 coding sequence is TGTGCCAGCAGCCTCAGCTACAGGGGCGAGGAGACCCAGTACTTC.

The chain is built from TRBV5-8 and TRBJ2-2; possibly TRBD2 for D (5 bases). The germline V gene encodes CDR1 SGHTS and CDR2 YDEGEE. The CDR3 totals 14 residues. V lost 6 bases, J lost 6 bases, and 15 bases lay in between. CDR3 protein: CASKASSFPGELFF. In nucleotides, the CDR3 is TGTGCCAGCAAGGCTAGCTCGTTTCCCGGGGAGCTGTTTTTT.

The gene calls are TRBV19 and TRBJ1-1; D is possibly TRBD1 (5 bases). With 3 bases removed from V and 1 base from J, the gap between germline ends came to 12 bases. Germline V gene lookup returns CDR1 LNHDA and CDR2 SQIVND (reference sequence). The CDR3 loop spans 15 amino acids. CDR3: CASSIRQWGNTEAFF. In DNA, the CDR3 is TGTGCCAGTAGTATCCGACAGTGGGGGAACACTGAAGCTTTCTTT.

The CDR3 DNA follows: TGTGCCAGCAGTGAAGCTACCAGACATTATGGCTACACCTTC. Its translation is CASSEATRHYGYTF. This chain uses TRBV6-1 with TRBJ1-2; D is uncertain. The CDR3 spans 14 residues. V lost 0 bases and J lost 5, with 10 bases in between. Germline CDR1 and CDR2: MNHNS and SASEGT.

The chain joins TRBV7-8 to TRBJ2-1; 8 bases map to TRBD1. CDR1 is SGHVS and CDR2 is FQNEAQ in the germline V gene. This CDR3 comprises 15 residues. The V and J ends lost 1 base and 3 bases, in that order; junction bases with no gene match: 2. The CDR3 DNA follows: TGTGCCAGCAGCTTAGACGGGACAGGCTACAATGAGCAGTTCTTC. Amino acids: CASSLDGTGYNEQFF.

The rearrangement uses TRBV10-3 and TRBJ2-4, with 10 bases matching TRBD1. This CDR3 comprises 17 residues. Losses at the gene ends were 10 bases for V and 1 base for J; bases not matched to a gene: 13. CDR1 and CDR2 from the germline V gene are ENHRY and SYGVKD. The CDR3 loop reads CASSGTGAAGAKNIQYF. The CDR3 DNA is TGTGCCAGTTCCGGGACAGGGGCGGCGGGGGCCAAAAACATTCAGTACTTC.

The chain carries TRBV6-1 and TRBJ2-3; D possibly corresponds to TRBD2 (6 bases). The CDR3 consists of 17 residues. Germline V gives CDR1 MNHNS, CDR2 SASEGT. The germline V and J ends were trimmed by 3 bases and 1 base, with 17 bases remaining between them. The DNA for the CDR3 is TGTGCCAGCAGTGACCGGCGGGGTCCCCGGGGCACAGATACGCAGTATTTT. Its translation: CASSDRRGPRGTDTQYF.

The CDR3 region has the DNA TGTGCCAGCAGCTTGTCAGGGTTAGGGGTCTACGAGCAGTACTTC. Protein: CASSLSGLGVYEQYF. The rearrangement uses TRBV5-5 and TRBJ2-7, with a possible D match to TRBD1 (5 bases). Germline CDR1 and CDR2: SGHKS and YYEKEE (reference sequence). The V gene lost 1 base and the J gene lost 3 bases, with 14 bases spanning the gap. This CDR3 spans 15 amino acids. Full variable domain (remainder filled in from reference TRBV5-5 and TRBJ2-7): DAGVTQSPTHLIKTRGQQVTLRCSPISGHKSVSWYQQVLGQGPQFIFQYYEKEERGRGNFPDRFSARQFPNYSSELNVNALLLGDSALYLCASSLSGLGVYEQYFGPGTRLTVT.

This clone was observed a handful of times. The junction shows a germline mismatch at one end, possibly a read error. V and J are TRBV11-2 and TRBJ1-1; 7 nucleotides line up with TRBD1. The CDR3 is 11 amino acids. In germline, CDR1 is SGHAT, CDR2 FQNNGV. The CDR3 sequence: CASSATGTLLF. The CDR3 DNA follows: TGTGCCAGCAGCGCGACAGGGACTCTCCTCTTT.

This chain links TRBV10-3 with TRBJ1-4; D gene unclear. The CDR3 consists of 18 residues. The ends were cut back, 3 bases at V and 0 bases at J, with 17 bases in the middle. Germline V lookup: CDR1 ENHRY, CDR2 SYGVKD. DNA for the CDR3: TGTGCCATCAGTGATTTACGACCGACGGGAGCAACTAATGAAAAACTGTTTTTT. Translating it yields CAISDLRPTGATNEKLFF.

This chain joins TRBV5-1 and TRBJ2-3; TRBD1 matches 8 bases. The CDR3 spans 15 residues. The V segment lost 1 base and the J segment 4 bases; nucleotides outside the gene matches: 5. Germline assignment: CDR1 SGHRS and CDR2 YFSETQ. The CDR3 is CASSLNRGRADTQYF. For the CDR3, the DNA is TGCGCCAGCAGCTTGAACAGGGGGAGAGCAGATACGCAGTATTTT.

The chain recombines TRBV19 with TRBJ2-7, with a possible D match to TRBD2 (7 bases). Trimming took off 6 bases at V and 0 bases at J, with 15 bases between the two ends. CDR3 length equals 15 residues. Germline values: CDR1 LNHDA, CDR2 SQIVND (reference sequence). CDR3 region: CASSQGGGISYEQYF. CDR3 nucleotides: TGTGCCAGTAGCCAGGGAGGGGGAATCTCCTACGAGCAGTACTTC.

The chain carries TRBV11-3 and TRBJ2-3; 7 bases agree with TRBD2. Germline assignment: CDR1 SGHNT and CDR2 YENEEA. V shed 1 base, J shed 5 bases, and the junction held 6 bases outside the gene matches. The CDR3 runs 15 residues. This CDR3 reads CASSLVAGAGDTQYF. For the CDR3, the DNA is TGTGCCAGCAGCTTAGTGGCGGGAGCGGGAGATACGCAGTATTTT.

The J gene is TRBJ2-1, the V gene TRBV4-1, with 7 positions matching TRBD1. Germline CDR1 is MGHRA and CDR2 is YSYEKL. The CDR3 covers 13 residues. Losses at the gene ends were 5 bases for V and 7 bases for J; bases not matched to a gene: 5. The DNA for the CDR3 is TGCGCCAGCAGCGGGGACAGTACGAATGAGCAGTTCTTC. Its protein is CASSGDSTNEQFF.